This TCR beta chain is drawn from a study of cytomegalovirus exposure and HLA in healthy donors. Germline lookup yields CDR1 SEHNR and CDR2 FQNEAQ (reference sequence). The CDR3 contains 15 residues. Unmatched junction bases numbered 6, after V lost 3 bases and J lost 5 bases. PCR employed 60 Vbeta and 13 Jbeta primers. Clones were sequenced by immunoSEQ multiplex PCR, and TCRdb holds only the in-frame ones, with some missing. The sample shows more than 95,000 clones, 60% to 80% of them seen only once. This clone occurred a few times. Sequencing was carried out using PBMCs. The clonotype originates from a man over 45 in good health and CMV-seropositive. This rearrangement joins TRBV7-9 to TRBJ2-2; the match to TRBD1 covers 7 bases. CDR3 protein: CASSFPDRVTGELFF. CDR3 nucleotide sequence: TGTGCCAGCAGCTTCCCTGACAGGGTAACCGGGGAGCTGTTTTTT.